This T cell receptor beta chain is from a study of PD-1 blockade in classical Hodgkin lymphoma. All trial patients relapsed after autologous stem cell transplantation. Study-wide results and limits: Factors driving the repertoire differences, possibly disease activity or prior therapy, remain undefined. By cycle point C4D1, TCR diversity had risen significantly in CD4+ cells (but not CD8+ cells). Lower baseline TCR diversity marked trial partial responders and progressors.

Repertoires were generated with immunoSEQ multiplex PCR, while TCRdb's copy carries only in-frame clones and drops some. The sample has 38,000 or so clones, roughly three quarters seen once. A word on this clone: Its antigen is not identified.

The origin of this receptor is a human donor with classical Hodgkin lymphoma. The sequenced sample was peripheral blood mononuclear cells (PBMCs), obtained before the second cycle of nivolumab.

DNA of the CDR3: TGTGCCAGCAGTGAAAGCAGGACCTATGGCTACACCTTC. As protein: CASSESRTYGYTF. The rearrangement joins TRBV6-1 to TRBJ1-2, with no clear D. The CDR3 length is 13 residues. Germline assignment: CDR1 MNHNS and CDR2 SASEGT. V gave up 2 bases and J gave up 4 bases, with 8 bases separating them.